The sequence of this T cell receptor beta chain was determined in a study of T cells after yellow fever vaccination. CDR1 and CDR2 from the germline V gene are WSHSY and SAAADI. CDR3 length: 17 residues. The V gene lost 8 bases and the J gene lost 2 bases, with 19 bases spanning the gap. 5'RACE template switching added a universal primer site and UMIs to TCR cDNA. TCRdb called the 5' RACE reads again in MiXCR, with one record for every CDR3 protein. The sample lists some 550,000 distinct CDR3 sequences; around 21% were seen once. This TCR was recovered from a man aged 25-40 years who received the YFV17D yellow fever vaccine. This material consisted of PBMCs, taken 15 days after the yellow fever booster vaccination. This chain connects TRBV10-2 to TRBJ2-6; a possible D gene is TRBD1 (6 bases). CDR3 loop: CASADRERLTGANVLTF. CDR3 bases: TGCGCCAGCGCGGACAGAGAAAGACTAACTGGGGCCAACGTCCTGACTTTC.